This T cell receptor beta chain was obtained from a study of T cells in Graves' hyperthyroidism and ophthalmopathy. Study in general: Initial diagnosis, before any treatment, was when peripheral blood was collected.

The CDR3 regions of TCR beta were amplified from RNA transcripts. Primed by the HTBI set, a first-round RT-PCR was run on the TCR CDR3. TCRdb ran MiXCR on the multiplex PCR reads and lists one entry per CDR3 protein. The sample has roughly 350,000 distinct CDR3 sequences; approximately 13% are singletons. Patients were aged 18 to 65, had disease duration under 2 months, and had newly diagnosed hyperthyroidism. Orbital computed tomography and thyroid ultrasound, together with serum TRAb and thyroxine and clinical symptoms, were used for diagnoses. Isolation of PBMCs was performed on approximately 10 ml fresh peripheral blood. This clonotype was observed many times. Sequences were obtained from blood. The clonotype was recovered from a woman in her twenties or thirties with Graves' hyperthyroidism.

CDR3 sequence reads: CASSLNRGGNEQFF. CDR3 nucleotides: TGTGCCAGCAGTCTGAACAGGGGTGGCAATGAGCAGTTCTTC. The V and J genes are TRBV6-1 and TRBJ2-1; TRBD1 agrees at 7 bases. The junction had 7 bases not matched to a gene; V was cut back by 5 bases and J by 6 bases. The CDR3 loop spans 14 amino acids. Per the germline V gene, CDR1 is MNHNS and CDR2 is SASEGT.